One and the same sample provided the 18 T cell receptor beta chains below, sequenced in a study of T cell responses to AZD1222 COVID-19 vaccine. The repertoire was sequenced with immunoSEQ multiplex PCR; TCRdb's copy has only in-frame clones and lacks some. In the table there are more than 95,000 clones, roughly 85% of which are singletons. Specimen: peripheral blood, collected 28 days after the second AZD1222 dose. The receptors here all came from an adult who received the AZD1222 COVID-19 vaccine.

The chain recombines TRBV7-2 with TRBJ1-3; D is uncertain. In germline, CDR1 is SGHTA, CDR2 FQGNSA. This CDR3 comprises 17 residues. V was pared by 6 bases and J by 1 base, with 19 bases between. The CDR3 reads CASSVREGSGSGNTIYF. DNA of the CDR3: TGTGCCAGCAGTGTCCGGGAGGGCAGCGGGTCTGGAAACACCATATATTTT.

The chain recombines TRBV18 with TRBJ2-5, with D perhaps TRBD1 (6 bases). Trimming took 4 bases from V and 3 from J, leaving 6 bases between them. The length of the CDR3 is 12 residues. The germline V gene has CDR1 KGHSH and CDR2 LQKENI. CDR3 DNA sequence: TGTGCCAGCTCACGGACAGAAGAGACCCAGTACTTC. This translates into CASSRTEETQYF.

The CDR3 region is CASSLGSGVYNEQFF. In nucleotides, the CDR3 is TGTGCCAGCTCCCTTGGGAGCGGGGTCTACAATGAGCAGTTCTTC. The J gene is TRBJ2-1, the V gene TRBV18, with 7 bases identical to TRBD2. Germline trimming cut 6 bases from V and 3 bases from J; bases unmatched to any gene: 8. Germline V lookup: CDR1 KGHSH, CDR2 LQKENI. The CDR3 contains 15 residues.

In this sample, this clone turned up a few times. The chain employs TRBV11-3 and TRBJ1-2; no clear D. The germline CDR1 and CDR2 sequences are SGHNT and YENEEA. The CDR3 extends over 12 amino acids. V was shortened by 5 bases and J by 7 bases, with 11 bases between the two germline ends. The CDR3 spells CASSRLDPGYTF. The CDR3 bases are TGTGCCAGCAGCCGACTAGATCCTGGCTACACCTTC.

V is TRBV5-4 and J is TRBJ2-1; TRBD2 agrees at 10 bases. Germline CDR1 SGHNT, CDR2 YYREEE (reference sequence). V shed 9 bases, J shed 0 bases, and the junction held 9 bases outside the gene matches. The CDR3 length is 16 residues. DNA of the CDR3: TGTGCCACCGAGAGCGGGGGGGCCCGCTCCTACAATGAGCAGTTCTTC. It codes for CATESGGARSYNEQFF.

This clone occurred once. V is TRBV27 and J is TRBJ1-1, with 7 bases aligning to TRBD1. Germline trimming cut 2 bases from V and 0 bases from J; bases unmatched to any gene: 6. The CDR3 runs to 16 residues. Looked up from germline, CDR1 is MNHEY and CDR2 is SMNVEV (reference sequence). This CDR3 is CASSLQGGGMNTEAFF. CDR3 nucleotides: TGTGCCAGCAGTTTACAGGGGGGTGGGATGAACACTGAAGCTTTCTTT.

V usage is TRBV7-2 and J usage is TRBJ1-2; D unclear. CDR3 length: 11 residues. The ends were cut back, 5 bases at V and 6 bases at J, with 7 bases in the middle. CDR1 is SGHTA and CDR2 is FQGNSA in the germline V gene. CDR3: CASSRKNGYTF. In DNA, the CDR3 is TGTGCCAGCAGCCGGAAGAATGGCTACACCTTC.

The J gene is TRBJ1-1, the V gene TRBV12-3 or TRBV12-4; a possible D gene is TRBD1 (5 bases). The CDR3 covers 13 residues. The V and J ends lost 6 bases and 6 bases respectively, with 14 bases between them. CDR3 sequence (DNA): TGTGCCAGCAGACCTACCTCGGGGCCTGAAGCTTTCTTT. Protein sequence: CASRPTSGPEAFF.

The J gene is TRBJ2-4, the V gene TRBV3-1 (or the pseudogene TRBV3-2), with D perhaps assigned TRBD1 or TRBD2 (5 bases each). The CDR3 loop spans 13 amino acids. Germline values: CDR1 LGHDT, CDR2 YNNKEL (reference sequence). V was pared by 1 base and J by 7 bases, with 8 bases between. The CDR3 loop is CASSQAGDNIQYF. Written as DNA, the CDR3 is TGTGCCAGCAGCCAAGCCGGGGACAACATTCAGTACTTC.

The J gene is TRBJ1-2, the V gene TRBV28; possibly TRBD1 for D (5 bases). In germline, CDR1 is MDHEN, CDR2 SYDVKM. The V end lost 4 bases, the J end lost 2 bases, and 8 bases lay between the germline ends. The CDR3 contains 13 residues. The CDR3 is CASSYRGNYGYTF. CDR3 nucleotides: TGTGCCAGCAGTTATCGGGGGAACTATGGCTACACCTTC.

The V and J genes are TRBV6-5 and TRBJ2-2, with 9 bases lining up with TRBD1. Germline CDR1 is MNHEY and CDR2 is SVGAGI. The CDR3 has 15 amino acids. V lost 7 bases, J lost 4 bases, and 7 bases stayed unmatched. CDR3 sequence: CASISQGARTGELFF. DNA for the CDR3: TGTGCCAGCATTTCACAGGGGGCGCGCACCGGGGAGCTGTTTTTT.

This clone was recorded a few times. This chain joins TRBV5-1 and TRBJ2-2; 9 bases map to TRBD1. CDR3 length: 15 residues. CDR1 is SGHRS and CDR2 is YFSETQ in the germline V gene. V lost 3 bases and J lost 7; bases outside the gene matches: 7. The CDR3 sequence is CASSSTTGGIGELFF. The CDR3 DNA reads TGCGCCAGCAGCTCTACTACAGGGGGCATCGGGGAGCTGTTTTTT.

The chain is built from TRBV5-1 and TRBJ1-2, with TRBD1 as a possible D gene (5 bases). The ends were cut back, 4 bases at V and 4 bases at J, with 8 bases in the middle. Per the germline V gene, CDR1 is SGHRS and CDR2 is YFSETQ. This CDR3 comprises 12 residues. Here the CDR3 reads CASSPGTYGYTF. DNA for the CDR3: TGCGCCAGCAGCCCCGGGACCTATGGCTACACCTTC.

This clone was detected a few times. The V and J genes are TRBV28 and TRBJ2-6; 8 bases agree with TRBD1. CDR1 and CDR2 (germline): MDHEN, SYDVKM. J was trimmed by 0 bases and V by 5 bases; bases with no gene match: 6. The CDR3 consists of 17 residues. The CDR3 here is CASSPGTGVSGANVLTF. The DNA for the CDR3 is TGTGCCAGCAGTCCCGGGACAGGCGTCTCTGGGGCCAACGTCCTGACTTTC.

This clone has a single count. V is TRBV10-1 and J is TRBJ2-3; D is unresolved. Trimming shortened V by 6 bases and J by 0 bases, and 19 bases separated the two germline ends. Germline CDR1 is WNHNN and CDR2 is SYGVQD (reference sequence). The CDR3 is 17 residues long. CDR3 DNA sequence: TGCGCCAGCAGAGGTTCACTGGGGATGGGGAGCACAGATACGCAGTATTTT. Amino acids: CASRGSLGMGSTDTQYF.

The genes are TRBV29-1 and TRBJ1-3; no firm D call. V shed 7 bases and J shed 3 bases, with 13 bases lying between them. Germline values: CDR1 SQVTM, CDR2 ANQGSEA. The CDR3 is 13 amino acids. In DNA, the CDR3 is TGCAGCGCCGCCCGGGATCTTGGAAACACCATATATTTT. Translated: CSAARDLGNTIYF.

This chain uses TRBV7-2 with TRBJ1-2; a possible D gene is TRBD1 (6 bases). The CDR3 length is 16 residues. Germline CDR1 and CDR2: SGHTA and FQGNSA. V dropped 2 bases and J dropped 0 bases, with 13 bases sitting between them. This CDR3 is CASSLQQGMANYGYTF. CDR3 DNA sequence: TGTGCCAGCAGCTTACAACAGGGAATGGCTAACTATGGCTACACCTTC. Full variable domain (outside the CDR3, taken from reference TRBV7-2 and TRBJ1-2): GAGVSQSPSNKVTEKGKDVELRCDPISGHTALYWYRQSLGQGLEFLIYFQGNSAPDKSGLPSDRFSAERTGGSVSTLTIQRTQQEDSAVYLCASSLQQGMANYGYTFGSGTRLTVV.

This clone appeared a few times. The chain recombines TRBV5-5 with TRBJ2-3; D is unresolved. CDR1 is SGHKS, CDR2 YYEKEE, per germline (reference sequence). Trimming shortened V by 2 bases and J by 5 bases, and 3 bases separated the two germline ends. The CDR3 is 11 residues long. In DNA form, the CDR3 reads TGTGCCAGCAGCTTACTAGATACGCAGTATTTT. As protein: CASSLLDTQYF.